The T cell receptor (beta chain) described here comes from a study of blood T cell repertoires in COVID-19. Libraries were prepared by immunoSEQ multiplex PCR; TCRdb keeps only in-frame clonotypes and omits some of them. The data contain roughly 110,000 clones, about 85% of them singletons. V gave up 4 bases and J gave up 4 bases, with 22 bases separating them. Per the germline V gene, CDR1 is MNHNS and CDR2 is SASEGT. This CDR3 contains 18 residues. The chain recombines TRBV6-1 with TRBJ2-2; TRBD1 might be the D (6 bases). Input material: peripheral blood. This receptor was obtained from a man aged 40-49 years with acute or convalescent COVID-19. The CDR3 loop is CASSVGRGRALITGELFF. The CDR3 nucleotides read TGTGCCAGCAGTGTGGGCAGGGGACGAGCGCTAATCACCGGGGAGCTGTTTTTT.